The next 17 T cell receptor beta chains were all read from a single sample in a study of post-analysis software for immune sequencing data. General observations from the study: Relative to controls, patients had about 5 TRBV segments at higher frequency, with TRBV5-6, TRBV5-1 and TRBV20-1 among these.

Their target antigens are unknown. Libraries were made from TCR beta cDNA, and they carried unique molecular identifiers. TCRdb reanalysed the PCR reads using MiXCR and keeps one entry per CDR3 protein. The table records 600,000 to 700,000 distinct CDR3 sequences, 55% to 60% of them present only once. Sequencing used blood. These receptor sequences come from a girl aged 2-10 years with multiple sclerosis.

The chain links TRBV7-2 to TRBJ2-1, with 14 bases matching TRBD2. The CDR3 loop spans 18 amino acids. V lost 6 bases to trimming and J lost 3 bases; unmatched junction nucleotides: 10. CDR1 and CDR2 (germline): SGHTA, FQGNSA. The CDR3 DNA is TGTGCCAGCAGTTACGCCGGGACTAGCGGGGGAGGCTACAATGAGCAGTTCTTC. Its translation: CASSYAGTSGGGYNEQFF.

CDR3 protein: CASSLVAFGSSYEQYF. The CDR3 DNA sequence: TGTGCCAGCAGTTTGGTAGCGTTTGGGAGCTCCTACGAGCAGTACTTC. This rearrangement joins TRBV6-2 or TRBV6-3 to TRBJ2-7; maybe TRBD2 (5 bases). V was trimmed by 4 bases and J by 0 bases, leaving 16 bases between them. This CDR3 contains 16 residues. Germline CDR1 is MNHEY and CDR2 is SVGEGT.

The chain is built from TRBV7-8 and TRBJ2-7, with 7 bases aligning to TRBD1. Trimming removed 1 base from V and 3 bases from J; junction bases left unmatched: 6. The CDR3 is 15 residues long. Per the germline V gene, CDR1 is SGHVS and CDR2 is FQNEAQ. The CDR3 nucleotides are TGTGCCAGCAGCTTAGGGCCGCAGGGGGTCTACGAGCAGTACTTC. This translates into CASSLGPQGVYEQYF.

V gene TRBV15 combines with J gene TRBJ1-2, with D tentatively TRBD1 (5 bases). Germline CDR1 reads LNHNV; CDR2 reads YYDKDF (reference sequence). CDR3 size: 13 residues. V was shortened by 1 base and J by 7 bases, with 10 bases between the two germline ends. The CDR3 DNA reads TGTGCCACCAGCAGAGGGCAGGGTGGTGGCTACACCTTC. Amino acids: CATSRGQGGGYTF.

The CDR3 DNA sequence: TGTGCCGAGTCCCAAACAGGGGGGGAGACCCAGTACTTC. It yields the protein CAESQTGGETQYF. This chain uses TRBV7-2 with TRBJ2-5; 8 bases are shared with TRBD1. The V gene end was trimmed by 11 bases and the J gene end by 5 bases; junction bases not matched to a gene: 10. CDR1 SGHTA and CDR2 FQGNSA come from the germline V gene. The CDR3 runs to 13 residues.

V gene TRBV9 combines with J gene TRBJ2-2, with D tentatively TRBD2 (6 bases). The germline V gene encodes CDR1 SGDLS and CDR2 YYNGEE. CDR3 size: 14 residues. Deletions cut 1 base from V and 6 bases from J, with 10 bases between. In DNA, the CDR3 is TGTGCCAGCAGCGTATCCGGGGGTTCCGGGGAGCTGTTTTTT. Translation: CASSVSGGSGELFF.

The chain employs TRBV9 and TRBJ2-3; 14 bases are shared with TRBD2. The CDR3 length is 17 residues. Germline lookup yields CDR1 SGDLS and CDR2 YYNGEE. J was trimmed by 4 bases and V by 3 bases; bases with no gene match: 7. The chain's CDR3 is CASSAGLAGVIADTQYF. CDR3 in DNA: TGTGCCAGCAGCGCGGGACTAGCGGGAGTCATAGCAGATACGCAGTATTTT.

This rearrangement joins TRBV3-1 to TRBJ2-1; 8 bases are shared with TRBD2. The CDR3 sequence is 17 residues long. Germline V gives CDR1 LGHDT, CDR2 YNNKEL (reference sequence). Trimming removed 1 base from V and 3 bases from J; junction bases left unmatched: 8. DNA of the CDR3: TGTGCCAGCAGCCAAGTTGTTAGCGGGGCTTTCTACAATGAGCAGTTCTTC. This codes for CASSQVVSGAFYNEQFF.

This clonotype was seen once. The chain recombines TRBV2 with TRBJ2-2; D remains unclear. CDR1 is SNHLY, CDR2 FYNNEI, per germline. There are 11 residues in the CDR3. Deletions cut 6 bases from V and 7 bases from J, with 6 bases between. CDR3 residues: CASRGVGELFF. CDR3 DNA sequence: TGTGCCAGCAGGGGTGTCGGGGAGCTGTTTTTT.

The chain employs TRBV3-1 and TRBJ1-2; perhaps TRBD1 as D (6 bases). V was clipped by 0 bases and J by 8 bases, with 16 bases between them. Germline V gene lookup returns CDR1 LGHDT and CDR2 YNNKEL (reference sequence). This CDR3 spans 15 amino acids. The CDR3 DNA is TGTGCCAGCAGCCAAGATACGGGCAGGGGTTACGGCTACACCTTC. Its translation: CASSQDTGRGYGYTF.

This chain links TRBV5-1 with TRBJ2-1; 10 nucleotides agree with TRBD2. With 3 bases clipped from V and 4 bases from J, the junction kept 4 bases outside the gene matches. This CDR3 is 15 amino acids long. Germline CDR1 reads SGHRS; CDR2 reads YFSETQ. CDR3 sequence reads: CASSWGLAKYNEQFF. CDR3 sequence (DNA): TGCGCCAGCAGCTGGGGACTAGCGAAGTACAATGAGCAGTTCTTC.

This clonotype has only one observation. V gene TRBV10-3 combines with J gene TRBJ2-5; the match to TRBD2 covers 10 bases. Per the germline V gene, CDR1 is ENHRY and CDR2 is SYGVKD. The CDR3 has 14 residues. Germline trimming cut 9 bases from V and 5 bases from J; bases unmatched to any gene: 9. The CDR3 DNA is TGTGCCATGATGAGCGGGAGGGCCGGGGAGACCCAGTACTTC. This translates into CAMMSGRAGETQYF.

V gene TRBV5-1 combines with J gene TRBJ2-1; TRBD2 matches at 9 bases. The CDR3 loop spans 16 amino acids. V lost 0 bases and J lost 6; bases outside the gene matches: 7. Germline V gives CDR1 SGHRS, CDR2 YFSETQ. CDR3 loop: CASSLDVAGGSNEQFF. The CDR3 region has the DNA TGCGCCAGCAGCTTGGATGTTGCGGGGGGGAGCAATGAGCAGTTCTTC.

The chain recombines TRBV25-1 with TRBJ2-1; no reliable D call. The CDR3 spans 15 residues. Germline V lookup: CDR1 MGHDK, CDR2 SYGVNS. The V end was cut by 4 bases, the J end by 2 bases, with 12 bases between. The CDR3 loop is CASSGSGGPYNEQFF. Here the CDR3 DNA reads TGTGCCAGCAGTGGATCTGGCGGACCCTACAATGAGCAGTTCTTC.

This clonotype was seen a few times. V usage is TRBV28 and J usage is TRBJ2-3; 11 nucleotides line up with TRBD2. Germline lookup yields CDR1 MDHEN and CDR2 SYDVKM. CDR3 length: 16 residues. V lost 5 bases, J lost 4 bases, and 8 bases stayed unmatched. The CDR3 region has the DNA TGTGCCAGCAGTCCACTTAGCGGGAGGGCCGCAGATACGCAGTATTTT. Translated, it gives CASSPLSGRAADTQYF.

The rearrangement uses TRBV3-1 and TRBJ2-1; D gene ambiguous. CDR1 is LGHDT, CDR2 YNNKEL, per germline (reference sequence). This CDR3 has 14 residues. With 4 bases removed from V and 8 bases from J, the gap between germline ends came to 15 bases. CDR3 nucleotide sequence: TGTGCCAGCAGCCCATCCCGGACGGTCGATGAGCAGTTCTTC. This sequence encodes CASSPSRTVDEQFF.

This clonotype was observed a few times. The chain combines TRBV20-1 with TRBJ2-1; possibly TRBD1 or TRBD2 for D (7 bases each). CDR3 length equals 18 residues. V was clipped by 6 bases and J by 1 base, with 25 bases between them. The V gene's germline CDR1 is DFQATT and CDR2 SNEGSKA (reference sequence). The CDR3 here is CSAVPLTGGRGSYNEQFF. The CDR3 nucleotides read TGCAGTGCAGTGCCTCTAACGGGGGGCAGGGGGTCCTACAATGAGCAGTTCTTC.